This T cell receptor (beta chain) was profiled in a study of graft-versus-host responses after intestinal transplantation. Study details: Recipients received multivisceral, liver-intestinal, or isolated intestinal transplants. Once they had received anti-thymocyte globulin induction, all recipients took tacrolimus and steroids for about 3 years. Study-level results: Some GvH clones were seen earlier in gut or blood, suggesting intestinal origin. Early after transplant, HvG declines were associated with peak levels of circulating GvH clones.

The authors processed graft tissue to release intraepithelial and lamina propria lymphocytes. The CDR3 spans 12 residues. Trimming stripped 1 base from V and 8 bases from J, with 8 bases between. Germline V lookup: CDR1 ENHRY, CDR2 SYGVKD. This clone was seen only a few times. What it binds is not known. Profiling relied on immunoSEQ multiplex PCR, and the TCRdb table lists in-frame clones only, not all of them. The sample holds 15,000 to 20,000 clones, about 65% seen once. The input for sequencing was ileum tissue, taken approximately 3 weeks after intestinal transplant. The chain employs TRBV10-3 and TRBJ1-1; maybe TRBD1 (5 bases). This clonotype originated in a human patient who received an intestinal transplant, so some T cells may come from the graft donor. The chain's CDR3 is CAISEFGQEAFF. In DNA, the CDR3 is TGTGCCATCAGTGAGTTTGGACAAGAAGCTTTCTTT.